This entry features one TCR beta chain sequence. The antigen remains undetermined. Specified treatment: around 19 received Ad26.COV2.S at low or high dose, single or two shots; roughly 5 received placebo; per-sample allocation not given. Sample collection was performed on day 63 after the first vaccine or placebo injection. A Boston donor was an adult aged 18-55 years. Profiling relied on immunoSEQ multiplex PCR, and the TCRdb table lists in-frame clones only, not all of them. The table records some 520,000 clones, around 88% of them present only once. The source of the sample is a study of Ad26.COV2.S vaccination and SARS-CoV-2 variants. Study outcomes and limitations: The study found higher spike-specific TCR breadth in vaccine than placebo recipients.

V was pared by 5 bases and J by 5 bases, with 10 bases between. In germline, CDR1 is SNHLY, CDR2 FYNNEI. CDR3 length equals 13 residues. The gene calls are TRBV2 and TRBJ2-1, with D tentatively TRBD2 (5 bases). The receptor's source is a person between 18 and 65 years old who received the Ad26.COV2.S COVID-19 vaccine or a placebo. The specimen was peripheral blood, collected in a trial of Ad26.COV2.S vaccine versus placebo. CDR3 residues: CASSYSEDNEQFF. The CDR3 region has the DNA TGTGCCAGCAGTTATTCGGAGGACAATGAGCAGTTCTTC.